These T cell receptor beta chains were read from a single sample in a study of PD-1 blockade in classical Hodgkin lymphoma. This table comes from immunoSEQ multiplex PCR, and its TCRdb copy is limited to in-frame clones, with some not included. The table records around 30,000 clones, 71% of them present only once. The sequenced sample was peripheral blood mononuclear cells (PBMCs), obtained before the second cycle of nivolumab. The receptors shown here come from a human donor with classical Hodgkin lymphoma. Each CDR3 is given with its conserved first and last residue. D genes are given only for firm matches. The size entry is marked missing in some rows and otherwise reads once, few, many or a size class.

CDR3 length: 16
clone size: .
V gene: TRBV5-6
D gene: TRBD2
J gene: TRBJ2-3
CDR3 protein: CASSFGGKGRTDTQYF
CDR3 DNA: TGTGCCAGCAGCTTCGGGGGGAAAGGACGCACAGATACGCAGTATTTT

CDR3 length: 14
clone size: few
V gene: TRBV6-5
D gene: .
J gene: TRBJ1-2
CDR3 protein: CASSYSPTYGGYTF
CDR3 DNA: TGTGCCAGCAGTTACTCGCCGACCTACGGTGGCTACACCTTC

CDR3 length: 18
clone size: .
V gene: TRBV19
D gene: .
J gene: TRBJ2-3
CDR3 protein: CASTPRRSGGAGSDTQYF
CDR3 DNA: TGTGCCAGTACCCCACGCCGGTCTGGGGGCGCGGGTTCAGATACGCAGTATTTT

CDR3 length: 11
clone size: medium-sized
V gene: TRBV4-1
D gene: .
J gene: TRBJ1-1
CDR3 protein: CASSQDGIAFF
CDR3 DNA: TGCGCCAGCAGCCAAGATGGGATAGCTTTCTTT

CDR3 length: 15
clone size: .
V gene: TRBV7-9
D gene: .
J gene: TRBJ2-5
CDR3 protein: CASSLIGGVSETQYF
CDR3 DNA: TGTGCCAGCAGCTTAATAGGAGGGGTATCTGAGACCCAGTACTTC

CDR3 length: 13
clone size: .
V gene: TRBV4-1
D gene: TRBD1
J gene: TRBJ1-2
CDR3 protein: CASSQDDRGGYTF
CDR3 DNA: TGCGCCAGCAGCCAAGACGACAGGGGTGGCTACACCTTC

CDR3 length: 14
clone size: .
V gene: TRBV6-5
D gene: TRBD1
J gene: TRBJ2-7
CDR3 protein: CASRYNRDRDEQYF
CDR3 DNA: TGTGCCAGCAGGTATAACCGGGACAGGGACGAGCAGTACTTC

CDR3 length: 17
clone size: .
V gene: TRBV5-4
D gene: TRBD1
J gene: TRBJ2-3
CDR3 protein: CASSAPGQLIPTDTQYF
CDR3 DNA: TGTGCCAGCAGCGCTCCGGGACAGCTTATACCCACAGATACGCAGTATTTT

CDR3 length: 11
clone size: once
V gene: TRBV20-1
D gene: .
J gene: TRBJ2-3
CDR3 protein: CSARGTDTQYF
CDR3 DNA: TGCAGTGCTAGGGGTACAGATACGCAGTATTTT

CDR3 length: 12
clone size: .
V gene: TRBV29-1
D gene: .
J gene: TRBJ2-5
CDR3 protein: CSAPTRGETQYF
CDR3 DNA: TGCAGCGCTCCGACTAGGGGAGAGACCCAGTACTTC

CDR3 length: 13
clone size: .
V gene: TRBV28
D gene: .
J gene: TRBJ2-2
CDR3 protein: CASSLSQAGELFF
CDR3 DNA: TGTGCCAGCAGTTTATCTCAGGCGGGGGAGCTGTTTTTT

CDR3 length: 14
clone size: .
V gene: TRBV10-3
D gene: TRBD2
J gene: TRBJ2-1
CDR3 protein: CATGTSGDGDEQFF
CDR3 DNA: TGTGCCACCGGGACTAGCGGGGATGGGGATGAGCAGTTCTTC

CDR3 length: 14
clone size: .
V gene: TRBV19
D gene: .
J gene: TRBJ1-2
CDR3 protein: CASSSGGANYGYTF
CDR3 DNA: TGTGCCAGCTCATCAGGTGGGGCTAACTATGGCTACACCTTC

CDR3 length: 14
clone size: .
V gene: TRBV27
D gene: TRBD1
J gene: TRBJ2-3
CDR3 protein: CASSSRQGTDTQYF
CDR3 DNA: TGTGCCAGCAGTTCTCGACAGGGGACAGATACGCAGTATTTT

CDR3 length: 17
clone size: .
V gene: TRBV4-1
D gene: .
J gene: TRBJ2-1
CDR3 protein: CASSQVDMGFSYNEQFF
CDR3 DNA: TGCGCCAGCAGCCAAGTGGATATGGGGTTCTCGTACAATGAGCAGTTCTTC

CDR3 length: 14
clone size: .
V gene: TRBV28
D gene: .
J gene: TRBJ1-5
CDR3 protein: CASRTTGERQPQHF
CDR3 DNA: TGTGCCAGCAGAACTACCGGCGAACGACAGCCCCAGCATTTT

CDR3 length: 19
clone size: .
V gene: TRBV11-2
D gene: TRBD2
J gene: TRBJ2-4
CDR3 protein: CASSHETSGGALAKNIQYF
CDR3 DNA: TGTGCCAGCAGCCACGAGACTAGCGGGGGGGCCTTAGCCAAAAACATTCAGTACTTC

CDR3 length: 14
clone size: .
V gene: TRBV7-9
D gene: .
J gene: TRBJ1-6
CDR3 protein: CASSLTGRNSPLHF
CDR3 DNA: TGTGCCAGCAGCTTAACAGGGAGGAATTCACCCCTCCACTTT

CDR3 length: 15
clone size: .
V gene: TRBV4-1
D gene: TRBD1
J gene: TRBJ1-1
CDR3 protein: CASSQTDRGGAEAFF
CDR3 DNA: TGCGCCAGCAGCCAAACCGACAGGGGAGGGGCTGAAGCTTTCTTT

CDR3 length: 12
clone size: .
V gene: TRBV9
D gene: .
J gene: TRBJ2-5
CDR3 protein: CASSNSLETQYF
CDR3 DNA: TGTGCCAGCAGCAACAGTCTGGAGACCCAGTACTTC

CDR3 length: 15
clone size: once
V gene: TRBV7-9
D gene: TRBD1
J gene: TRBJ2-3
CDR3 protein: CASATGQGRSDTQYF
CDR3 DNA: TGTGCCAGCGCGACCGGACAGGGGCGGTCAGATACGCAGTATTTT

CDR3 length: 18
clone size: once
V gene: TRBV19
D gene: .
J gene: TRBJ1-2
CDR3 protein: CASSIGVPPDQGYYGYTF
CDR3 DNA: TGTGCCAGTAGTATTGGTGTTCCCCCGGACCAGGGTTACTATGGCTACACCTTC

CDR3 length: 13
clone size: .
V gene: TRBV6-5
D gene: .
J gene: TRBJ1-2
CDR3 protein: CASSYIWGYGYTF
CDR3 DNA: TGTGCCAGCAGTTACATCTGGGGCTATGGCTACACCTTC

CDR3 length: 13
clone size: few
V gene: TRBV5-6
D gene: .
J gene: TRBJ1-1
CDR3 protein: CASSWVGNTEAFF
CDR3 DNA: TGTGCCAGCAGCTGGGTGGGGAACACTGAAGCTTTCTTT

CDR3 length: 14
clone size: .
V gene: TRBV28
D gene: TRBD1
J gene: TRBJ1-6
CDR3 protein: CASRPPGQNSPLHF
CDR3 DNA: TGTGCCAGCAGACCTCCGGGACAGAATTCACCCCTCCACTTT

CDR3 length: 15
clone size: .
V gene: TRBV6-6
D gene: .
J gene: TRBJ2-5
CDR3 protein: CASSYSGGGQETQYF
CDR3 DNA: TGTGCCAGCAGTTACTCCGGCGGTGGCCAAGAGACCCAGTACTTC

CDR3 length: 15
clone size: .
V gene: TRBV19
D gene: .
J gene: TRBJ1-1
CDR3 protein: CASSFGGGPNTEAFF
CDR3 DNA: TGTGCCAGTAGTTTTGGGGGGGGGCCGAACACTGAAGCTTTCTTT

CDR3 length: 13
clone size: .
V gene: TRBV2
D gene: .
J gene: TRBJ2-1
CDR3 protein: CASSEELGGEQFF
CDR3 DNA: TGTGCCAGCAGTGAAGAGCTTGGAGGGGAGCAGTTCTTC

CDR3 length: 15
clone size: medium-sized
V gene: TRBV4-2
D gene: TRBD2
J gene: TRBJ2-1
CDR3 protein: CASSQEAGGYNEQFF
CDR3 DNA: TGTGCCAGCAGCCAAGAGGCGGGGGGATACAATGAGCAGTTCTTC

CDR3 length: 14
clone size: .
V gene: TRBV7-9
D gene: .
J gene: TRBJ2-1
CDR3 protein: CASSPSLQRDEQFF
CDR3 DNA: TGTGCCAGCAGCCCTAGCCTCCAGCGAGATGAGCAGTTCTTC

CDR3 length: 15
clone size: .
V gene: TRBV19
D gene: .
J gene: TRBJ2-1
CDR3 protein: CASSISATDYNEQFF
CDR3 DNA: TGTGCCAGTAGTATCTCCGCGACAGACTACAATGAGCAGTTCTTC

CDR3 length: 15
clone size: few
V gene: TRBV4-2
D gene: .
J gene: TRBJ1-1
CDR3 protein: CASSQESGLGSEAFF
CDR3 DNA: TGTGCCAGCAGCCAAGAATCAGGGTTGGGGTCTGAAGCTTTCTTT

CDR3 length: 15
clone size: .
V gene: TRBV4-1
D gene: .
J gene: TRBJ1-2
CDR3 protein: CASSPSGPEDYGYTF
CDR3 DNA: TGCGCCAGCAGCCCTTCCGGGCCCGAAGACTATGGCTACACCTTC

CDR3 length: 14
clone size: .
V gene: TRBV4-1
D gene: .
J gene: TRBJ2-1
CDR3 protein: CASSQVQGGQEQFF
CDR3 DNA: TGCGCCAGCAGCCAAGTTCAGGGGGGACAGGAGCAGTTCTTC

CDR3 length: 14
clone size: .
V gene: TRBV2
D gene: .
J gene: TRBJ2-3
CDR3 protein: CASRDYWGTDTQYF
CDR3 DNA: TGTGCCAGCAGGGACTACTGGGGCACAGATACGCAGTATTTT

CDR3 length: 17
clone size: once
V gene: TRBV30
D gene: TRBD2
J gene: TRBJ2-1
CDR3 protein: CAWDRPGGAISYNEQFF
CDR3 DNA: TGTGCCTGGGACCGGCCGGGGGGGGCAATAAGTTACAATGAGCAGTTCTTC

CDR3 length: 12
clone size: .
V gene: TRBV10-3
D gene: .
J gene: TRBJ1-1
CDR3 protein: CAISGWNTEAFF
CDR3 DNA: TGTGCCATCAGTGGATGGAACACTGAAGCTTTCTTT